The rows below give T cell receptor beta chains drawn from one sample of a study of monozygotic twins with cystic fibrosis. Sequenced by immunoSEQ multiplex PCR; TCRdb stores in-frame clones only, minus some. Of some 15,000 clones listed, approximately 85% are singletons. Sequences were obtained from blood. Receptors originate from a boy younger than 18 with cystic fibrosis. Both conserved end residues are part of each CDR3. The order of the fields is J gene, D gene, V gene, clone size, CDR3 length, CDR3 protein, CDR3 DNA. The D gene is left open where the match is weak. Clone size is shown for a subset of rows, as once, few, many or a class of expanded clone.

j_call: TRBJ2-3; d_call: .; v_call: TRBV6-5; clone_size: .; cdr3_length: 15; cdr3_aa: CASRMTAGRTDTQYF; cdr3_nt: TGTGCCAGCAGAATGACTGCGGGGCGCACAGATACGCAGTATTTT
j_call: TRBJ2-5; d_call: .; v_call: TRBV5-6; clone_size: .; cdr3_length: 14; cdr3_aa: CASSPGGYQETQYF; cdr3_nt: TGTGCCAGCAGCCCTGGGGGGTACCAAGAGACCCAGTACTTC
j_call: TRBJ2-5; d_call: .; v_call: TRBV5-5; clone_size: .; cdr3_length: 13; cdr3_aa: CASSQGLTETQYF; cdr3_nt: TGTGCCAGCAGCCAAGGGCTGACGGAGACCCAGTACTTC
j_call: TRBJ1-2; d_call: .; v_call: TRBV7-8; clone_size: .; cdr3_length: 15; cdr3_aa: CASSPPGIREAGYTF; cdr3_nt: TGTGCCAGCAGCCCGCCCGGAATCAGGGAGGCTGGCTACACCTTC
j_call: TRBJ2-7; d_call: TRBD1; v_call: TRBV5-1; clone_size: .; cdr3_length: 16; cdr3_aa: CASSLSPGQGTYEQYF; cdr3_nt: TGCGCCAGCAGCTTATCGCCGGGACAGGGGACGTACGAGCAGTACTTC
j_call: TRBJ1-5; d_call: .; v_call: TRBV19; clone_size: .; cdr3_length: 14; cdr3_aa: CASSIWGTNQPQHF; cdr3_nt: TGTGCCAGTAGTATCTGGGGGACGAATCAGCCCCAGCATTTT
j_call: TRBJ1-1; d_call: .; v_call: TRBV5-6; clone_size: .; cdr3_length: 14; cdr3_aa: CASSHLIGRTEAFF; cdr3_nt: TGTGCCAGCAGCCACCTAATTGGGAGGACTGAAGCTTTCTTT
j_call: TRBJ2-7; d_call: .; v_call: TRBV6-1; clone_size: few; cdr3_length: 13; cdr3_aa: CASEAALSYEQYF; cdr3_nt: TGTGCCAGCGAAGCGGCACTCTCCTACGAGCAGTACTTC
j_call: TRBJ1-2; d_call: .; v_call: TRBV28; clone_size: once; cdr3_length: 16; cdr3_aa: CASSLDGRGFNYGYTF; cdr3_nt: TGTGCCAGCAGTTTGGACGGCAGGGGCTTCAACTATGGCTACACCTTC
j_call: TRBJ2-5; d_call: .; v_call: TRBV21-1; clone_size: .; cdr3_length: 17; cdr3_aa: CASSKVLEREPPGTQYF; cdr3_nt: TGTGCCAGCAGCAAAGTTTTGGAGCGGGAGCCCCCAGGGACCCAGTACTTC
j_call: TRBJ1-5; d_call: .; v_call: TRBV15; clone_size: .; cdr3_length: 17; cdr3_aa: CATSKPTGVSSNQPQHF; cdr3_nt: TGTGCCACCAGCAAGCCGACGGGGGTTTCTAGCAATCAGCCCCAGCATTTT
j_call: TRBJ2-6; d_call: .; v_call: TRBV27; clone_size: once; cdr3_length: 16; cdr3_aa: CASPVYSYSGANVLTF; cdr3_nt: TGTGCCAGCCCCGTCTATAGCTACTCTGGGGCCAACGTCCTGACTTTC
j_call: TRBJ2-7; d_call: .; v_call: TRBV7-9; clone_size: .; cdr3_length: 14; cdr3_aa: CASSLYGEIYEQYF; cdr3_nt: TGTGCCAGCAGCTTATATGGGGAAATCTACGAGCAGTACTTC
j_call: TRBJ2-7; d_call: .; v_call: TRBV4-1; clone_size: .; cdr3_length: 14; cdr3_aa: CASSQVGGTYEQYF; cdr3_nt: TGCGCCAGCAGCCAAGTCGGCGGAACCTACGAGCAGTACTTC
j_call: TRBJ2-2; d_call: .; v_call: TRBV5-4; clone_size: once; cdr3_length: 16; cdr3_aa: CASSFFRSANTGELFF; cdr3_nt: TGTGCCAGCAGCTTTTTCAGGTCTGCGAACACCGGGGAGCTGTTTTTT
j_call: TRBJ1-6; d_call: .; v_call: TRBV19; clone_size: .; cdr3_length: 15; cdr3_aa: CASTAGDSYNSPLHF; cdr3_nt: TGTGCCAGCACAGCAGGAGACAGCTATAATTCACCCCTCCACTTT
j_call: TRBJ2-1; d_call: .; v_call: TRBV4-1; clone_size: .; cdr3_length: 16; cdr3_aa: CASSQVGSDPLNEQFF; cdr3_nt: TGCGCCAGCAGCCAAGTTGGTAGCGATCCCCTCAATGAGCAGTTCTTC
j_call: TRBJ2-7; d_call: .; v_call: TRBV4-2; clone_size: .; cdr3_length: 17; cdr3_aa: CASSQDYLGLGLYEQYF; cdr3_nt: TGTGCCAGCAGCCAAGATTATTTGGGATTGGGCCTCTACGAGCAGTACTTC
j_call: TRBJ1-5; d_call: TRBD1; v_call: TRBV2; clone_size: .; cdr3_length: 19; cdr3_aa: CASSEARSRGRTGNQPQHF; cdr3_nt: TGTGCCAGCAGTGAAGCTCGGAGCAGGGGGCGTACTGGCAATCAGCCCCAGCATTTT
j_call: TRBJ1-1; d_call: .; v_call: TRBV19; clone_size: .; cdr3_length: 13; cdr3_aa: CASTRRGITEAFF; cdr3_nt: TGTGCCAGTACAAGGCGGGGAATCACTGAAGCTTTCTTT
j_call: TRBJ1-2; d_call: TRBD1; v_call: TRBV14; clone_size: .; cdr3_length: 16; cdr3_aa: CASSQEQNRGISGYTF; cdr3_nt: TGTGCCAGCAGCCAAGAACAAAACAGGGGAATTTCTGGCTACACCTTC
j_call: TRBJ2-2; d_call: .; v_call: TRBV9; clone_size: .; cdr3_length: 15; cdr3_aa: CASSVRPDRSGELFF; cdr3_nt: TGTGCCAGCAGCGTAAGGCCCGACAGGTCCGGGGAGCTGTTTTTT
j_call: TRBJ2-1; d_call: .; v_call: TRBV7-9; clone_size: .; cdr3_length: 13; cdr3_aa: CASSSVGDNEQFF; cdr3_nt: TGTGCCAGCAGCTCGGTAGGGGACAATGAGCAGTTCTTC
j_call: TRBJ1-2; d_call: .; v_call: TRBV9; clone_size: .; cdr3_length: 13; cdr3_aa: CASSVAGDYGYTF; cdr3_nt: TGTGCCAGCAGCGTAGCTGGGGACTATGGCTACACCTTC
j_call: TRBJ2-7; d_call: TRBD2; v_call: TRBV6-5; clone_size: .; cdr3_length: 14; cdr3_aa: CASRPGLAPYEQYF; cdr3_nt: TGTGCCAGCAGGCCGGGACTAGCTCCCTACGAGCAGTACTTC
j_call: TRBJ1-1; d_call: TRBD1; v_call: TRBV27; clone_size: .; cdr3_length: 14; cdr3_aa: CASSSRQGVTEAFF; cdr3_nt: TGTGCCAGCAGTTCCCGACAGGGAGTTACTGAAGCTTTCTTT
j_call: TRBJ2-7; d_call: TRBD2; v_call: TRBV4-1; clone_size: .; cdr3_length: 17; cdr3_aa: CASSQVTSGRFRGEQYF; cdr3_nt: TGCGCCAGCAGCCAAGTCACTAGCGGGAGGTTCCGGGGCGAGCAGTACTTC
j_call: TRBJ2-3; d_call: TRBD2; v_call: TRBV19; clone_size: .; cdr3_length: 15; cdr3_aa: CASSLAGGPTDTQYF; cdr3_nt: TGTGCCAGTAGTCTAGCGGGGGGGCCCACAGATACGCAGTATTTT
j_call: TRBJ2-2; d_call: TRBD2; v_call: TRBV6-6; clone_size: .; cdr3_length: 16; cdr3_aa: CASSVTSGGRAGELFF; cdr3_nt: TGTGCCAGCAGCGTGACTAGCGGAGGGAGGGCCGGGGAGCTGTTTTTT
j_call: TRBJ2-1; d_call: TRBD1; v_call: TRBV5-1; clone_size: .; cdr3_length: 14; cdr3_aa: CASSLRDRVNEQFF; cdr3_nt: TGCGCCAGCAGCCTGCGGGACAGGGTTAATGAGCAGTTCTTC
j_call: TRBJ2-7; d_call: .; v_call: TRBV4-1; clone_size: once; cdr3_length: 14; cdr3_aa: CASSGQGLNYEQYF; cdr3_nt: TGCGCCAGCAGCGGGCAGGGCCTCAACTACGAGCAGTACTTC
j_call: TRBJ1-4; d_call: .; v_call: TRBV30; clone_size: .; cdr3_length: 12; cdr3_aa: CAWRQGYEKLFF; cdr3_nt: TGTGCCTGGAGACAGGGCTACGAAAAACTGTTTTTT
j_call: TRBJ1-4; d_call: TRBD1; v_call: TRBV5-1; clone_size: .; cdr3_length: 15; cdr3_aa: CASSLAGTGSEKLFF; cdr3_nt: TGCGCCAGCAGCTTGGCCGGGACAGGGTCTGAAAAACTGTTTTTT
j_call: TRBJ1-3; d_call: .; v_call: TRBV18; clone_size: .; cdr3_length: 15; cdr3_aa: CASSRETGRRNTIYF; cdr3_nt: TGTGCCAGCTCACGAGAGACGGGACGGAGAAACACCATATATTTT
j_call: TRBJ1-2; d_call: TRBD1; v_call: TRBV5-1; clone_size: .; cdr3_length: 16; cdr3_aa: CASSSAGQGLLRGYTF; cdr3_nt: TGCGCCAGCAGCTCGGCGGGACAGGGACTACTCCGTGGCTACACCTTC
j_call: TRBJ1-6; d_call: .; v_call: TRBV5-8; clone_size: .; cdr3_length: 17; cdr3_aa: CASSGPGTDFYNSPLHF; cdr3_nt: TGTGCCAGCAGCGGCCCTGGGACGGACTTCTATAATTCACCCCTCCACTTT
j_call: TRBJ2-1; d_call: .; v_call: TRBV7-2; clone_size: .; cdr3_length: 14; cdr3_aa: CASIQVGGYNEQFF; cdr3_nt: TGTGCCAGCATCCAGGTCGGCGGTTACAATGAGCAGTTCTTC
j_call: TRBJ1-3; d_call: .; v_call: TRBV7-2; clone_size: .; cdr3_length: 12; cdr3_aa: CASSPTRNTIYF; cdr3_nt: TGTGCCAGCAGCCCCACAAGAAACACCATATATTTT
j_call: TRBJ2-7; d_call: .; v_call: TRBV25-1; clone_size: .; cdr3_length: 12; cdr3_aa: CASSESWDEQYF; cdr3_nt: TGTGCCAGCAGTGAATCCTGGGACGAGCAGTACTTC
j_call: TRBJ1-1; d_call: .; v_call: TRBV30; clone_size: few; cdr3_length: 13; cdr3_aa: CAWSDAARREAFF; cdr3_nt: TGTGCCTGGAGTGACGCGGCGCGGCGAGAAGCTTTCTTT
j_call: TRBJ2-1; d_call: TRBD2; v_call: TRBV2; clone_size: .; cdr3_length: 15; cdr3_aa: CASSERSGGYNEQFF; cdr3_nt: TGTGCCAGCAGTGAACGTAGCGGGGGATACAATGAGCAGTTCTTC
j_call: TRBJ1-2; d_call: .; v_call: TRBV6-1; clone_size: once; cdr3_length: 14; cdr3_aa: CASSAYRVPGGYTF; cdr3_nt: TGTGCCAGCAGTGCTTACAGGGTGCCGGGAGGCTACACCTTC
j_call: TRBJ1-1; d_call: .; v_call: TRBV19; clone_size: .; cdr3_length: 13; cdr3_aa: CASSTSLNTEAFF; cdr3_nt: TGTGCCAGTAGTACGAGCCTCAACACTGAAGCTTTCTTT
j_call: TRBJ2-7; d_call: TRBD2; v_call: TRBV4-1; clone_size: .; cdr3_length: 16; cdr3_aa: CASSQVSAGVLGEQYF; cdr3_nt: TGCGCCAGCAGCCAAGTTTCGGCGGGGGTCCTCGGGGAGCAGTACTTC
j_call: TRBJ2-4; d_call: .; v_call: TRBV9; clone_size: .; cdr3_length: 15; cdr3_aa: CASNPDSGGGGIQYF; cdr3_nt: TGTGCCAGCAACCCGGACTCGGGAGGGGGCGGCATTCAGTACTTC
j_call: TRBJ1-1; d_call: .; v_call: TRBV30; clone_size: .; cdr3_length: 11; cdr3_aa: CAWTPGVVAFF; cdr3_nt: TGTGCCTGGACCCCCGGGGTAGTAGCTTTCTTT
j_call: TRBJ1-3; d_call: TRBD1; v_call: TRBV2; clone_size: once; cdr3_length: 15; cdr3_aa: CASRLQGAAGNTIYF; cdr3_nt: TGTGCCAGCAGACTACAGGGGGCCGCTGGAAACACCATATATTTT
j_call: TRBJ1-1; d_call: .; v_call: TRBV4-1; clone_size: .; cdr3_length: 15; cdr3_aa: CASSQDWLLNTEAFF; cdr3_nt: TGCGCCAGCAGCCAAGATTGGCTACTGAACACTGAAGCTTTCTTT
j_call: TRBJ1-1; d_call: TRBD1; v_call: TRBV6-1; clone_size: .; cdr3_length: 15; cdr3_aa: CASSAPWDSHTEAFF; cdr3_nt: TGTGCCAGCAGTGCGCCCTGGGACAGCCACACTGAAGCTTTCTTT